The TCR beta chain under discussion was sequenced for a study of blood T cell repertoires in COVID-19. Study context: The study drew acute and convalescent COVID-19 samples from the United States, Italy and Spain. PBMCs, B-cell-depleted T cells, or T cells were the source of the cDNA or gDNA that made up the material.

Germline CDR1 is SQVTM and CDR2 is ANQGSEA. The CDR3 contains 16 residues. Unmatched junction bases numbered 11, after V lost 1 base and J lost 7 bases. Per the original methods: How many nucleated cells were present was estimated from reference gene primer amplification. The method was immunoSEQ multiplex PCR; TCRdb's version includes in-frame clones alone and lacks a portion of them. The V and J calls and the clone size are those of that table, but D and trimming were determined from the DNA. The table has 95,000 to 110,000 clones, about 90% seen once; the top ten hold around 1.3%. V and J are TRBV29-1 and TRBJ1-1; TRBD1 aligns across 11 bases. Sequenced: peripheral blood. This TCR came from a woman aged 25 to 39 with acute or convalescent COVID-19. CDR3 residues: CSVEGGFGTGGYEAFF. The CDR3 DNA sequence: TGCAGCGTTGAAGGAGGCTTTGGGACAGGGGGATATGAAGCTTTCTTT. The full variable domain, with the rest looked up from reference TRBV29-1 and TRBJ1-1, is SAVISQKPSRDICQRGTSLTIQCQVDSQVTMMFWYRQQPGQSLTLIATANQGSEATYESGFVIDKFPISRPNLTFSTLTVSNMSPEDSSIYLCSVEGGFGTGGYEAFFGQGTRLTVV.